In this sample, the clone carrying this T cell receptor (beta chain) turned up a few times. The data were obtained in a study of T cells after yellow fever vaccination. TCRdb re-derived calls from the 5' RACE reads in MiXCR, one entry per CDR3 protein. The table has around 600,000 distinct CDR3 sequences, roughly an eighth seen once. J was trimmed by 3 bases and V by 8 bases; bases with no gene match: 5. This CDR3 spans 14 amino acids. This clonotype originated in a man aged 25-45 years who received the YFV17D yellow fever vaccine. The material was PBMCs, obtained on the day of the yellow fever booster vaccination. The rearrangement links TRBV23-1 to TRBJ2-3; 10 bases are shared with TRBD1. TRBV23-1 is an open reading frame, and its role is uncertain. DNA of the CDR3: TGCGCCAGCGGGGGGACAGGGGAAACAGATACGCAGTATTTT. Amino acid sequence: CASGGTGETDTQYF.